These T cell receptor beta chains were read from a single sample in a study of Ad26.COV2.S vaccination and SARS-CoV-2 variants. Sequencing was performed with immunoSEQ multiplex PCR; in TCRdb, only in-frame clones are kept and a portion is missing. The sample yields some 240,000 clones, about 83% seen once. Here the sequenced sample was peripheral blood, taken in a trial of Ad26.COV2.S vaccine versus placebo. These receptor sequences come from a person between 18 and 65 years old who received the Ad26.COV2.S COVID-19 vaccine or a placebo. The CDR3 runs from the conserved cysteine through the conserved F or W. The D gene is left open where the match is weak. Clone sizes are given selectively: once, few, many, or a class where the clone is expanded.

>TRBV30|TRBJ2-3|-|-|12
CAWTPRTDTQYF
TGTGCCTGGACTCCCCGCACAGATACGCAGTATTTT
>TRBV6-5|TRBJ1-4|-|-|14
CASRRPGLNEKLFF
TGTGCCAGCAGGAGACCGGGTCTTAATGAAAAACTGTTTTTT
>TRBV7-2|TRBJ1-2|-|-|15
CASSLGQGLNYGYTF
TGTGCCAGCAGCTTAGGTCAGGGGCTGAACTATGGCTACACCTTC
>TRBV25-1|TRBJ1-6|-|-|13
CASSEVGHSPLHF
TGTGCCAGCAGTGAGGTGGGGCATTCACCCCTCCACTTT
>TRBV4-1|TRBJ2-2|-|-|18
CASSLRVQTDRRGRELFF
TGCGCCAGCAGCCTAAGGGTTCAGACCGATAGACGGGGCCGGGAGCTGTTTTTT
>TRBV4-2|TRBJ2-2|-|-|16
CASSPLLGENTGELFF
TGTGCCAGCAGCCCCCTACTAGGGGAGAACACCGGGGAGCTGTTTTTT
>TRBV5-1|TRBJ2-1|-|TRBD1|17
CASSLLPRQGLSNEQFF
TGCGCCAGCAGCTTGCTCCCTCGACAGGGCCTTAGTAATGAGCAGTTCTTC
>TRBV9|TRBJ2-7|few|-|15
CASSVDGGPTYEQYF
TGTGCCAGCAGCGTAGACGGGGGACCGACCTACGAGCAGTACTTC
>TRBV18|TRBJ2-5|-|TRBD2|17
CASSRTSGSLEVETQYF
TGTGCCAGCTCGCGGACTAGCGGGTCCTTAGAGGTAGAGACCCAGTACTTC
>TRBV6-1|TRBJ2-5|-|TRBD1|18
CASSEVGFGDRRQETQYF
TGTGCCAGCAGTGAAGTGGGATTCGGGGACAGGAGGCAAGAGACCCAGTACTTC
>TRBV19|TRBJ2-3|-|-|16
CASKEGTYTSTDTQYF
TGTGCCAGTAAGGAAGGCACTTATACTAGCACAGATACGCAGTATTTT
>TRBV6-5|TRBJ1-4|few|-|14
CASSRTATNEKLFF
TGTGCCAGCAGTCGGACAGCAACTAATGAAAAACTGTTTTTT
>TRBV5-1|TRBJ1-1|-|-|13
CASSLGGNTEAFF
TGCGCCAGCAGCTTGGGGGGGAACACTGAAGCTTTCTTT
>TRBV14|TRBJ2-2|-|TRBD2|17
CASSHWTSGRALGELFF
TGTGCCAGCAGCCATTGGACTAGCGGGAGGGCCCTCGGGGAGCTGTTTTTT
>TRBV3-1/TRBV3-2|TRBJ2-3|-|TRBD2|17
CASSLGLGGGSTDTQYF
TGTGCCAGCAGCCTGGGTCTGGGGGGGGGATCCACAGATACGCAGTATTTT
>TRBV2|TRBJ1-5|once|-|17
CASSDDRGAPLNQPQHF
TGTGCCAGCAGTGATGACCGGGGGGCCCCTCTAAATCAGCCCCAGCATTTT
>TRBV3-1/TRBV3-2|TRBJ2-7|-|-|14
CASSQDAGVYEQYF
TGTGCCAGCAGCCAAGATGCAGGGGTCTACGAGCAGTACTTC
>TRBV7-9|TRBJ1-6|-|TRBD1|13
CASGDRYNSPLHF
TGTGCCAGCGGGGACAGGTATAATTCACCCCTCCACTTT
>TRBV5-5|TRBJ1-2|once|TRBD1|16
CASSLVRTGNNYGYTF
TGTGCCAGCAGCTTGGTTCGGACAGGGAACAACTATGGCTACACCTTC
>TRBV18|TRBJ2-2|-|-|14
CASSPTEYTGELFF
TGTGCCAGCTCGCCTACAGAATACACCGGGGAGCTGTTTTTT
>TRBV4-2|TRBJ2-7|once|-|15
CASSQEPGHPYEQYF
TGTGCCAGCAGCCAGGAACCGGGACACCCATACGAGCAGTACTTC
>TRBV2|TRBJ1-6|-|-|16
CASSEALPVENSPLHF
TGTGCCAGCAGTGAAGCCCTCCCGGTGGAAAATTCACCCCTCCACTTT
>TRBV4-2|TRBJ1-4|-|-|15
CASSQDRPPGEKLFF
TGTGCCAGCAGCCAAGATAGGCCCCCCGGCGAAAAACTGTTTTTT
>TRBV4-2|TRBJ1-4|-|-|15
CASSQTTGQGEKLFF
TGTGCCAGCAGCCAAACTACAGGGCAGGGTGAAAAACTGTTTTTT
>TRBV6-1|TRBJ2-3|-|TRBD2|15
CASSEAAGGPDTQYF
TGTGCCAGCAGTGAAGCGGCGGGGGGACCAGATACGCAGTATTTT